The 10 T cell receptor beta chains reported below all come from one sample, sequenced in a study of cytomegalovirus exposure and HLA in healthy donors. A multiplex PCR was run with 60 Vbeta primers and 13 Jbeta primers. Profiling relied on immunoSEQ multiplex PCR, and the TCRdb table lists in-frame clones only, not all of them. The sample yields roughly 200,000 clones, around 80% seen once. Input material: PBMCs. The receptors were gathered from a woman between 25 and 40 years old in good health and CMV-seropositive.

This sequence joins TRBV7-8 and TRBJ2-7; possible D gene TRBD2, 6 bases. Deletions cut 0 bases from V and 0 bases from J, with 27 bases between. The CDR3 length is 21 residues. Germline V gives CDR1 SGHVS, CDR2 FQNEAQ. The CDR3: CASSLATYGTLVRRSSYEQYF. The CDR3 DNA follows: TGTGCCAGCAGCTTAGCGACTTACGGGACTCTAGTCAGGCGGAGCTCCTACGAGCAGTACTTC.

The chain recombines TRBV13 with TRBJ1-3; weak D call: TRBD1 (5 bases). Trimming took 5 bases from V and 8 from J, leaving 16 bases between them. Per germline, CDR1 PRHDT and CDR2 FYEKMQ (reference sequence). The CDR3 spans 14 residues. The CDR3, as DNA: TGTGCCAGCAGCGAGACAGCTAGATGGGACACCATATATTTT. This encodes CASSETARWDTIYF.

The chain uses TRBV5-1 and TRBJ2-7, with 8 positions matching TRBD2. The germline CDR1 and CDR2 sequences are SGHRS and YFSETQ. V lost 4 bases, J lost 0 bases, and 3 bases stayed unmatched. The CDR3 has 14 amino acids. Written as DNA, the CDR3 is TGCGCCAGCAGCCGCGGGGGGAGCTCCTACGAGCAGTACTTC. This encodes CASSRGGSSYEQYF.

V and J are TRBV29-1 and TRBJ2-5; possibly TRBD2 for D (7 bases). The CDR3 is made up of 14 amino acids. Looked up from germline, CDR1 is SQVTM and CDR2 is ANQGSEA. Trimming took off 4 bases at V and 4 bases at J, with 16 bases between the two ends. The CDR3 nucleotides are TGCAGCGTTGTTTGGGGGAGGGGGGGAGAGACCCAGTACTTC. Residues: CSVVWGRGGETQYF.

The V gene is TRBV6-5, the J gene TRBJ1-1, with D maybe TRBD1 (6 bases). The germline CDR1 and CDR2 sequences are MNHEY and SVGAGI. V was trimmed by 2 bases and J by 1 base, leaving 11 bases between them. The CDR3 loop spans 15 amino acids. Here the CDR3 reads CASSYSSGANTEAFF. DNA for the CDR3: TGTGCCAGCAGTTACAGTTCAGGGGCGAACACTGAAGCTTTCTTT.

This clone was counted a single time. This CDR3 is CASRLAGTSGSSEYF. The DNA of the CDR3 is TGTGCAAGTCGCTTAGCAGGGACTAGCGGGAGTTCTGAGTACTTC. J is TRBJ2-7 and V is TRBV12-2; the D call in the table, TRBD2, was not verified against the DNA. TRBV12-2 is reported as a pseudogene. The CDR3 consists of 15 residues.

The chain uses TRBV27 and TRBJ1-2, with 10 nucleotides matching TRBD1. V lost 5 bases to trimming and J lost 4 bases; unmatched junction nucleotides: 1. Germline V gene sequence: CDR1 MNHEY, CDR2 SMNVEV (reference sequence). The CDR3 runs to 13 residues. In nucleotides, the CDR3 is TGTGCCAGCAGTAGGACAGGGGGCTATGGCTACACCTTC. It is translated as CASSRTGGYGYTF.

This sequence joins TRBV2 and TRBJ2-6; 7 nucleotides align to TRBD1. CDR1 is SNHLY and CDR2 is FYNNEI in the germline V gene. The CDR3 extends over 15 amino acids. The J segment lost 6 bases and the V segment lost 4 bases, leaving 6 bases of the junction unmatched. CDR3 in DNA: TGTGCCAGCAGTGGGGGACAGCGGCCGGCCAACGTCCTGACTTTC. Translation gives CASSGGQRPANVLTF.

CDR3 region: CASTDLLTGELFF. CDR3 sequence (DNA): TGTGCCAGCACGGACTTGCTCACCGGGGAGCTGTTTTTT. V gene TRBV27 combines with J gene TRBJ2-2; D may be TRBD2 (5 bases). The CDR3 runs to 13 residues. Germline V gives CDR1 MNHEY, CDR2 SMNVEV (reference sequence). Trimming left V 7 bases short and J 4 bases short, with 10 bases between.

This clone was counted between two and nine times. The chain combines TRBV18 with TRBJ2-2; D not resolved. V was trimmed by 3 bases and J by 6 bases, leaving 8 bases between them. Looked up from germline, CDR1 is KGHSH and CDR2 is LQKENI. This CDR3 spans 13 amino acids. CDR3 residues: CASSPAGAGELFF. In DNA, the CDR3 is TGTGCCAGCTCACCCGCCGGAGCCGGGGAGCTGTTTTTT.